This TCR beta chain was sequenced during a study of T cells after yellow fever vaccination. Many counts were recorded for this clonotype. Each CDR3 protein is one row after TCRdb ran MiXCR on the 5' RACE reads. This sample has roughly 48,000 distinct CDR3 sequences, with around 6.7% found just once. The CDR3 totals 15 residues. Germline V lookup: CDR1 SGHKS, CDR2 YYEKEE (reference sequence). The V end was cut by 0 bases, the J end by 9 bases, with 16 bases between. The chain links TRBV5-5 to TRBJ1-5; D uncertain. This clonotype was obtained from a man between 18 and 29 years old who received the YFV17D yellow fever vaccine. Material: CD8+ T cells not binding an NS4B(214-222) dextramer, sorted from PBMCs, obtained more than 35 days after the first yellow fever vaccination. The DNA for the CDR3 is TGTGCCAGCAGCTTGGGGCCGGTGGTTGGGAGGCCCCAGCATTTT. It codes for CASSLGPVVGRPQHF.